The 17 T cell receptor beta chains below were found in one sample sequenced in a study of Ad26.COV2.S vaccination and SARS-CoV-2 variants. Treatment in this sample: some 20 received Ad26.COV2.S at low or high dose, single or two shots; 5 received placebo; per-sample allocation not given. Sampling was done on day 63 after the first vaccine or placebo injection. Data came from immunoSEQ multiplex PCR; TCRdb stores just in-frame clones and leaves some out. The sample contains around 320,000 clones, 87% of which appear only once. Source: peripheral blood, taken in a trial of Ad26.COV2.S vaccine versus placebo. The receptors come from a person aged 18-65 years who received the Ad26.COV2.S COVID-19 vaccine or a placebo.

The CDR3 coding sequence is TGTGCCAGCAGTTTAGAGGGGGCCCTCTACGAGCAGTACTTC. Its translation is CASSLEGALYEQYF. The chain uses TRBV27 and TRBJ2-7, with 7 nucleotides matching TRBD1. This CDR3 spans 14 amino acids. The ends lost 2 bases at V and 3 bases at J; junction bases unmatched: 4. Germline V gene data show CDR1 as MNHEY and CDR2 as SMNVEV (reference sequence).

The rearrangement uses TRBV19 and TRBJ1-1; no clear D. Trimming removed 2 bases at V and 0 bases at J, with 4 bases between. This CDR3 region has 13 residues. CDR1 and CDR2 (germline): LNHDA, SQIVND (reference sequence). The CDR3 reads CASSINMNTEAFF. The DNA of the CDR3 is TGTGCCAGTAGTATAAATATGAACACTGAAGCTTTCTTT.

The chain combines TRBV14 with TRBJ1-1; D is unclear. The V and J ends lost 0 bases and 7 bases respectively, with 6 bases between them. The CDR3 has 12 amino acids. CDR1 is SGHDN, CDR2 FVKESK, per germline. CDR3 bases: TGTGCCAGCAGCCAAGATCGGATTGAAGCTTTCTTT. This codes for CASSQDRIEAFF. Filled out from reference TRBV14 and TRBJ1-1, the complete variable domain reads EAGVTQFPSHSVIEKGQTVTLRCDPISGHDNLYWYRRVMGKEIKFLLHFVKESKQDESGMPNNRFLAERTGGTYSTLKVQPAELEDSGVYFCASSQDRIEAFFGQGTRLTVV.

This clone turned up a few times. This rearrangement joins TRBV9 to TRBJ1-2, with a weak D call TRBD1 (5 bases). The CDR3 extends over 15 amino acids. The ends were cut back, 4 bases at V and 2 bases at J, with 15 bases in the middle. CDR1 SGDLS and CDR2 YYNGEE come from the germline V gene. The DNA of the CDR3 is TGTGCCAGCAGCCCGAAGAACCCAGGGAACTATGGCTACACCTTC. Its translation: CASSPKNPGNYGYTF. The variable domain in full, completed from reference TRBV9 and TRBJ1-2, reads DSGVTQTPKHLITATGQRVTLRCSPRSGDLSVYWYQQSLDQGLQFLIQYYNGEERAKGNILERFSAQQFPDLHSELNLSSLELGDSALYFCASSPKNPGNYGYTFGSGTRLTVV.

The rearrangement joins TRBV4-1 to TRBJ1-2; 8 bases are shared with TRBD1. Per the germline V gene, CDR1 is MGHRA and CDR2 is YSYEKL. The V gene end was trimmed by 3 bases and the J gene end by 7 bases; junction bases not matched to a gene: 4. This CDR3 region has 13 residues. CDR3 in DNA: TGCGCCAGCAGCCACCAGGGGGCGGCTGGCTACACCTTC. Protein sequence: CASSHQGAAGYTF.

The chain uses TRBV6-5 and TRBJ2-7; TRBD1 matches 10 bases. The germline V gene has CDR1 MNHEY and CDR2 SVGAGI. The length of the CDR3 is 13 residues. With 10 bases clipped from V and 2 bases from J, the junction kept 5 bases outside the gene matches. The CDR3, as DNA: TGTGCCACTGGGGACAGGGGCCCCTACGAGCAGTACTTC. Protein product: CATGDRGPYEQYF.

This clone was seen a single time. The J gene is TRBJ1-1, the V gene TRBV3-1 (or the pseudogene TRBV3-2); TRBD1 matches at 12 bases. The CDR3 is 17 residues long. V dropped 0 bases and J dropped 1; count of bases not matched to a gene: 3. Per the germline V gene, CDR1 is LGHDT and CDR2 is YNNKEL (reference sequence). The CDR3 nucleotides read TGTGCCAGCAGCCAAGAGGGACAGGGGGCAGGGAACACTGAAGCTTTCTTT. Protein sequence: CASSQEGQGAGNTEAFF.

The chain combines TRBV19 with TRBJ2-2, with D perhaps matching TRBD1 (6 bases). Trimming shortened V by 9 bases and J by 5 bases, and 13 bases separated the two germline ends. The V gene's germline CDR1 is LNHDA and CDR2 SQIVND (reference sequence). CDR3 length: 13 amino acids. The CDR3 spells CASPARGTGELFF. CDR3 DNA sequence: TGTGCCAGCCCAGCCAGGGGTACCGGGGAGCTGTTTTTT. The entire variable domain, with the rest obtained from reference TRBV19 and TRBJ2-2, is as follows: DGGITQSPKYLFRKEGQNVTLSCEQNLNHDAMYWYRQDPGQGLRLIYYSQIVNDFQKGDIAEGYSVSREKKESFPLTVTSAQKNPTAFYLCASPARGTGELFFGEGSRLTVL.

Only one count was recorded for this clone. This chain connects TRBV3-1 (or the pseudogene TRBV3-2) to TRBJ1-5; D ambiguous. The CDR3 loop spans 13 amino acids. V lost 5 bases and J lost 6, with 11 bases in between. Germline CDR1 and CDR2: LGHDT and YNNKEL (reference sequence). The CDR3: CASSANQGQPQHF. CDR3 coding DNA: TGTGCCAGCAGCGCGAACCAAGGTCAGCCCCAGCATTTT.

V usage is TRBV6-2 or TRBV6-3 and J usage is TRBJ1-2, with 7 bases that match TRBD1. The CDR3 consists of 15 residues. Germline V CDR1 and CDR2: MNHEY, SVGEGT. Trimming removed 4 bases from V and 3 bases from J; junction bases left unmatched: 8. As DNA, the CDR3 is TGTGCCAGCAGTTTTGGGACAGACTATGACTATGGCTACACCTTC. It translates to CASSFGTDYDYGYTF.

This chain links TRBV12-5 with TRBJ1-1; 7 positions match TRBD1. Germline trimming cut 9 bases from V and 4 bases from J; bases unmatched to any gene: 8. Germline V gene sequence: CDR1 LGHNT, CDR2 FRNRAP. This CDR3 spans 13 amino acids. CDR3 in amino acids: CASLRQGFTEAFF. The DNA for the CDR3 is TGTGCTAGCTTGAGACAGGGTTTCACTGAAGCTTTCTTT.

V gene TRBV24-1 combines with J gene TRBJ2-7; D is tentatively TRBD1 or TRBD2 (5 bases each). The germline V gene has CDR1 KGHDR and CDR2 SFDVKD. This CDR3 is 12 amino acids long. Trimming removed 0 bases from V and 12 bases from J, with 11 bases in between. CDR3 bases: TGTGCCACCAGTGATTTGGGGACGTCCTTGTACTTC. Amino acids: CATSDLGTSLYF.

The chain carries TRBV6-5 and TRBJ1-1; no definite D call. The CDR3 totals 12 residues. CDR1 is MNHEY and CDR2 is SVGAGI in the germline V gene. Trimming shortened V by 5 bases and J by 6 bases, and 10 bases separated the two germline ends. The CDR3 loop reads CASSPDVSEAFF. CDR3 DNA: TGTGCCAGCAGTCCCGACGTCTCTGAAGCTTTCTTT.

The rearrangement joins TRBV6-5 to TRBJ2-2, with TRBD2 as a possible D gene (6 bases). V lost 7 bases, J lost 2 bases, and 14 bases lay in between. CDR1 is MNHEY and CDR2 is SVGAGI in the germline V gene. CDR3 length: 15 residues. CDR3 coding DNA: TGTGCCAGCACCCCGGGACTTGCAAACACCGGGGAGCTGTTTTTT. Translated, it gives CASTPGLANTGELFF.

CDR3: CASSRPGAYEQYF. The CDR3 DNA follows: TGTGCCAGCAGCCGTCCAGGGGCCTACGAGCAGTACTTC. The chain carries TRBV7-9 and TRBJ2-7; the D gene is possibly TRBD1 (6 bases). V gave up 5 bases and J gave up 2 bases, with 10 bases separating them. Germline V gene lookup returns CDR1 SEHNR and CDR2 FQNEAQ (reference sequence). The CDR3 contains 13 residues.

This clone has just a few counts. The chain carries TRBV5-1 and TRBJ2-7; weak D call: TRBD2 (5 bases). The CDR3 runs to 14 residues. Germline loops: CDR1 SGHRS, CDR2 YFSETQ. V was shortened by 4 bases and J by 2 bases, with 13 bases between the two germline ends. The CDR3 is CASSPGGGTYEQYF. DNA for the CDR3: TGCGCCAGCAGCCCCGGTGGAGGTACCTACGAGCAGTACTTC. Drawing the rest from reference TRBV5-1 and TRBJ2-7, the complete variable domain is KAGVTQTPRYLIKTRGQQVTLSCSPISGHRSVSWYQQTPGQGLQFLFEYFSETQRNKGNFPGRFSGRQFSNSRSEMNVSTLELGDSALYLCASSPGGGTYEQYFGPGTRLTVT.

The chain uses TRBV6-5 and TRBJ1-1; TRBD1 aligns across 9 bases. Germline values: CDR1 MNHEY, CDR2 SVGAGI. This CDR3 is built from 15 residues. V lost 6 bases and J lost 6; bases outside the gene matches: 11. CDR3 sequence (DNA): TGTGCCAGCAGGTTACGGGGGACAGGGATATCTGAAGCTTTCTTT. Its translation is CASRLRGTGISEAFF.